The rows below give T cell receptor beta chains drawn from one sample of a study of cytomegalovirus exposure and HLA in healthy donors. Data came from immunoSEQ multiplex PCR; TCRdb stores just in-frame clones and leaves some out. Of about 160,000 clones in the sample, approximately 80% were seen once. The sequenced material came from PBMCs. Receptor source: a man aged 25 to 40 in good health and CMV-seropositive. CDR3s include the opening cysteine and the closing phenylalanine or tryptophan.

v_gene	CDR3aa
TRBV27	CASSFLGQGLYQETQYF
TRBV27	CASSLYRSNYGYTF
TRBV5-1	CASSFASGGAGTQYF
TRBV7-2	CASSLAGQGGTDTQYF
TRBV11-2	CASSLEAGNQETQYF
TRBV11-2	CASTQRGGSSYNSPLHF
TRBV5-1	CARLTGGVTGELFF
TRBV12-5	CASGPLTATLGNEQFF
TRBV2	CASSYGTGGYSYNSPLHF
TRBV19	CATTGTVSYEQYF
TRBV19	CASEQGGYTF
TRBV6-6	CASGRQGLSGNTIYF
TRBV28	CASSLRPGQTTYEQYF
TRBV6-1	CASSGRGTDNSPLHF
TRBV7-2	CASSFSGGAYEQYF
TRBV4-1	CASSQSGGSLYGYTF
TRBV10-1	CASSDGYEQYF
TRBV7-3	CASSLFDTGELFF
TRBV7-9	CASSPHLLENTEAFF
TRBV10-2	CASSEDRRNTEAFF
TRBV7-9	CASSRARNYEKLFF
TRBV5-6	CASSPRGTGALEQYF
TRBV5-4	CASSFNRGRETQYF
TRBV19	CASIKGGQPYGYTF
TRBV11-2	CASSLGGFGEAFF
TRBV27	CASSFGGGDQPQHF
TRBV10-3	CAISTGGGTGELFF
TRBV2	CASTRQGVHEKLFF
TRBV7-8	CASSGSREDSPLHF
TRBV6-5	CASSETEEAETQYF
TRBV27	CASSLQGDYGYTF
TRBV19	CASSIPGRTGELFF
TRBV5-1	CASSLDQASYNSPLHF
TRBV5-6	CASSPRLAATDTQYF
TRBV29-1	CSVSGQVNTEAFF
TRBV28	CASSLLPGGASYNSPLHF
TRBV4-1	CASSHLARGRDGYTF
TRBV15	CATSSDWNQPQHF
TRBV7-7	CASSPPGTGELFF
TRBV6-5	CASSQQGSGQYF